The present T cell receptor beta chain was sequenced within a study of PD-1 blockade in classical Hodgkin lymphoma. Background on the study: Patients in the cohort were put on intravenous nivolumab, 3 mg/kg every 2 weeks. Findings of the study overall: Individuals initiating nivolumab under 1 year after ASCT were excluded. Newly diagnosed patients were said to have less baseline TCR diversity than healthy donors did.

The time point denotes: cycle 4 day 1 (C4D1), after more than five weeks of nivolumab. Each of the patients experienced relapse following autologous stem cell transplantation, and their brentuximab vedotin exposure differed. Measured with immunoSEQ multiplex PCR; TCRdb has only the in-frame clones, and not every one. Seen here are over 50,000 clones, about 90% observed once, and the top ten hold approximately 8.4%. For this clone: Its antigen is unidentified.

Germline V gene sequence: CDR1 GTSNPN, CDR2 SVGIG (reference sequence). The CDR3 has 12 amino acids. V was shortened by 5 bases and J by 6 bases, with 8 bases between the two germline ends. The source is a human donor with classical Hodgkin lymphoma. Sequences were derived from peripheral blood mononuclear cells (PBMCs), sampled before the fourth cycle of nivolumab. The chain carries TRBV30 and TRBJ1-6; possible D gene TRBD1, 6 bases. CDR3 nucleotides: TGTGCCTGGGGACAGCCTAATTCACCCCTCCACTTT. This encodes CAWGQPNSPLHF.